This T cell receptor beta chain comes out of a study of T cell repertoires in cytomegalovirus infection. Study at large: Indications came from public TCR beta signatures; they pointed to CMV infection and to a matching HLA type. Study-level findings and limits: Cumulative frequency of public TCR beta families picked out carriers of CMV plus the relevant HLA. HLA-C-restricted, CMV-specific TCR beta clonotypes were dominant ex vivo.

The V gene's germline CDR1 is LGHDT and CDR2 YNNKEL (reference sequence). V gave up 0 bases and J gave up 7 bases, with 7 bases separating them. The CDR3 is 13 residues long. Concerning this clonotype: What it binds is unknown.

TCRdb independently ran MiXCR on the reads; one entry per CDR3 protein. The sample yields about 180,000 distinct CDR3 sequences, approximately 15% seen once. The gene calls are TRBV3-1 and TRBJ2-1; D ambiguous. This clonotype was sampled from a human donor in good health (CMV status not recorded). Some clones in this sample may be carry-over from other donors' samples. Source material: PBMCs. CDR3 region: CASSQDLRNEQFF. The CDR3 DNA is TGTGCCAGCAGCCAAGATTTACGGAATGAGCAGTTCTTC.